Following are 20 T cell receptor beta chains from one sample sequenced in a study of shared clonotypes between healthy human individuals. Produced via immunoSEQ multiplex PCR; TCRdb's table is partial and in-frame only. In the table there are about 480,000 clones, less than 85% of which are singletons. Sequencing was carried out using PBMCs. The receptors come from a woman in her forties in good health. Some clones in this sample may be carry-over from other donors' samples.

The rearrangement joins TRBV29-1 to TRBJ1-1, with 7 positions matching TRBD1. Germline V gene sequence: CDR1 SQVTM, CDR2 ANQGSEA. This CDR3 is 14 amino acids long. J was trimmed by 1 base and V by 1 base; bases with no gene match: 3. This CDR3 reads CSVEGTGRNTEAFF. The CDR3 region has the DNA TGCAGCGTTGAAGGGACAGGTAGGAACACTGAAGCTTTCTTT.

The chain joins TRBV27 to TRBJ2-4, with 8 bases identical to TRBD2. The CDR3 totals 16 residues. CDR1 is MNHEY and CDR2 is SMNVEV in the germline V gene (reference sequence). With V trimmed by 3 bases and J by 0 bases, 4 bases remained unmatched. The CDR3 coding sequence is TGTGCCAGCAGTTTCGGTCTAGCGGGAGCCAAAAACATTCAGTACTTC. This sequence encodes CASSFGLAGAKNIQYF.

This clone was recorded only once. The chain uses TRBV18 and TRBJ2-3; possible D gene TRBD1, 6 bases. V lost 2 bases to trimming and J lost 4 bases, with 13 bases between them. The CDR3 runs to 15 residues. The germline V gene has CDR1 KGHSH and CDR2 LQKENI. The CDR3 is CASSPALAGADTQYF. The CDR3 region has the DNA TGTGCCAGCTCACCAGCTCTAGCAGGGGCAGATACGCAGTATTTT. The complete variable domain, with remaining parts taken from reference TRBV18 and TRBJ2-3, reads NAGVMQNPRHLVRRRGQEARLRCSPMKGHSHVYWYRQLPEEGLKFMVYLQKENIIDESGMPKERFSAEFPKEGPSILRIQQVVRGDSAAYFCASSPALAGADTQYFGPGTRLTVL.

The chain joins TRBV7-8 to TRBJ2-3; unclear D gene. V was cut by 5 bases and J by 2 bases, with 17 bases left in between. Germline CDR1 reads SGHVS; CDR2 reads FQNEAQ. The CDR3 is made up of 16 amino acids. The CDR3, as DNA: TGTGCCAGCAGCCCGCTGGACGGAACTTACACAGATACGCAGTATTTT. Protein product: CASSPLDGTYTDTQYF.

This clone was seen a few times. The chain joins TRBV5-6 to TRBJ1-1; tentatively, D is TRBD1 (5 bases). Germline CDR1 SGHDT, CDR2 YYEEEE. The CDR3 sequence is 13 residues long. V was clipped by 2 bases and J by 4 bases, with 9 bases between them. The DNA of the CDR3 is TGTGCCAGCAGCTTTTTCGGGGCCACTGAAGCTTTCTTT. It codes for CASSFFGATEAFF.

The chain couples TRBV28 to TRBJ2-5; 7 bases map to TRBD2. From germline, CDR1 is MDHEN and CDR2 SYDVKM. The CDR3 sequence is 17 residues long. V lost 7 bases, J lost 2 bases, and 16 bases stayed unmatched. CDR3 protein: CASKSQPLASVQETQYF. The DNA for the CDR3 is TGTGCCAGCAAGTCTCAACCACTAGCGTCAGTACAAGAGACCCAGTACTTC. The full variable domain, in which reference TRBV28 and TRBJ2-5 provide the parts outside the CDR3, is DVKVTQSSRYLVKRTGEKVFLECVQDMDHENMFWYRQDPGLGLRLIYFSYDVKMKEKGDIPEGYSVSREKKERFSLILESASTNQTSMYLCASKSQPLASVQETQYFGPGTRLLVL.

This clone was counted many times. The V call is TRBV15, the J call TRBJ1-5, with a weak D call TRBD1 (5 bases). Trimming took 5 bases from V and 1 from J, leaving 9 bases between them. Germline lookup yields CDR1 LNHNV and CDR2 YYDKDF (reference sequence). This CDR3 spans 14 amino acids. The CDR3 nucleotides read TGTGCCACCAGCGAGGGGCGGAGCAATCAGCCCCAGCATTTT. Protein: CATSEGRSNQPQHF.

The CDR3 loop reads CASSSREGEKLFF. The CDR3 nucleotides read TGTGCCAGCAGCAGCCGGGAAGGTGAAAAACTGTTTTTT. The chain employs TRBV5-6 and TRBJ1-4; D not certain. From germline, CDR1 is SGHDT and CDR2 YYEEEE. The V end was cut by 4 bases, the J end by 7 bases, with 11 bases between. CDR3 length: 13 amino acids.

This clone occurred many times. J is TRBJ1-3 and V is TRBV7-3; 8 bases are shared with TRBD1. Trimming took 0 bases from V and 3 from J; bases not matched to a gene: 10. The germline V gene has CDR1 SGHTA and CDR2 FQGTGA. The CDR3 is 18 amino acids. CDR3 protein: CASSLTLRQGACGNTIYF. The DNA for the CDR3 is TGTGCCAGCAGCTTAACGTTAAGGCAGGGGGCTTGTGGAAACACCATATATTTT.

CDR3 sequence (DNA): TGTGCCAGCAGCCGGAGTGACACTGGCTATGGCTACACCTTC. Its translation is CASSRSDTGYGYTF. This chain joins TRBV5-5 and TRBJ1-2, with no clear D. In germline, CDR1 is SGHKS, CDR2 YYEKEE (reference sequence). This CDR3 region has 14 residues. V was shortened by 4 bases and J by 4 bases, with 14 bases between the two germline ends.

The chain has TRBV19 and TRBJ2-3; D remains unclear. The V gene's germline CDR1 is LNHDA and CDR2 SQIVND (reference sequence). Trimming shortened V by 3 bases and J by 6 bases, and 13 bases separated the two germline ends. The CDR3 totals 14 residues. CDR3 DNA sequence: TGTGCCAGTAGTATTGGTAGGGTTGGGGATACGCAGTATTTT. Residues: CASSIGRVGDTQYF.

The chain uses TRBV28 and TRBJ1-1; 8 bases line up with TRBD1. The V and J ends lost 4 bases and 0 bases, in that order; junction bases with no gene match: 4. Germline-derived CDR1 and CDR2 are MDHEN and SYDVKM. This CDR3 contains 15 residues. Written as DNA, the CDR3 is TGTGCCAGCAGTTCACGACAGGGGATGAACACTGAAGCTTTCTTT. This translates into CASSSRQGMNTEAFF.

The chain is built from TRBV28 and TRBJ2-7; tentatively, D is TRBD1 or TRBD2 (5 bases each). This CDR3 spans 15 amino acids. Germline values: CDR1 MDHEN, CDR2 SYDVKM. Trimming took 4 bases from V and 3 from J, leaving 16 bases between them. The DNA of the CDR3 is TGTGCCAGCAGTTCACCGGGACGTTCGATCTACGAGCAGTACTTC. The encoded protein is CASSSPGRSIYEQYF.

CDR3 DNA: TGTGCCAGCTCAATCTCGACAGGGAATAGCAATCAGCCCCAGCATTTT. It encodes CASSISTGNSNQPQHF. V is TRBV18 and J is TRBJ1-5; 7 bases map to TRBD1. The length of the CDR3 is 16 residues. The junction had 7 bases not matched to a gene; V was cut back by 5 bases and J by 0 bases. Germline loops: CDR1 KGHSH, CDR2 LQKENI.

The CDR3 is CACGDRGSRSPLHF. In nucleotides, the CDR3 is TGTGCCTGCGGGGACAGGGGGTCGCGCTCACCCCTCCACTTT. V and J are TRBV30 and TRBJ1-6; 11 bases agree with TRBD1. CDR1 is GTSNPN and CDR2 is SVGIG in the germline V gene (reference sequence). With V trimmed by 6 bases and J by 10 bases, 8 bases remained unmatched. The CDR3 runs 14 residues.

The gene calls are TRBV4-2 and TRBJ2-1, with a tentative D call TRBD1 (6 bases). V was trimmed by 1 base and J by 10 bases, leaving 11 bases between them. The CDR3 is made up of 13 amino acids. Germline V CDR1 and CDR2: LGHNA, YNFKEQ. The CDR3 nucleotides are TGTGCCAGCAGCCAAGTTCGCCAGGGGGAGCAGTTCTTC. It encodes CASSQVRQGEQFF.

The chain is built from TRBV5-1 and TRBJ1-4; 7 bases agree with TRBD1. J was trimmed by 6 bases and V by 0 bases; bases with no gene match: 5. CDR3 size: 15 residues. Per the germline V gene, CDR1 is SGHRS and CDR2 is YFSETQ. For the CDR3, the DNA is TGCGCCAGCAGCTTGGTGCCGGGACAGCATGAAAAACTGTTTTTT. Amino acid sequence: CASSLVPGQHEKLFF. Filled out from reference TRBV5-1 and TRBJ1-4, the complete variable domain reads KAGVTQTPRYLIKTRGQQVTLSCSPISGHRSVSWYQQTPGQGLQFLFEYFSETQRNKGNFPGRFSGRQFSNSRSEMNVSTLELGDSALYLCASSLVPGQHEKLFFGSGTQLSVL.

As for this clone: Other DNA sequences from this sample encode an identical CDR3 as well. V and J are TRBV19 and TRBJ2-2, with D perhaps given as TRBD1 or TRBD2 (5 bases each). V lost 6 bases and J lost 1, with 12 bases in between. CDR3 size: 15 residues. CDR1 is LNHDA, CDR2 SQIVND, per germline (reference sequence). As DNA, the CDR3 is TGTGCCAGTAGCCCCGGGACGGGGAACACCGGGGAGCTGTTTTTT. This encodes CASSPGTGNTGELFF.

The gene calls are TRBV6-5 and TRBJ2-1; D unclear. The germline CDR1 and CDR2 sequences are MNHEY and SVGAGI. This CDR3 has 14 residues. The ends were cut back, 7 bases at V and 3 bases at J, with 13 bases in the middle. The CDR3 coding sequence is TGTGCCAGCACCCCCCGGTTAGACTACAATGAGCAGTTCTTC. Amino acid sequence: CASTPRLDYNEQFF.

Ten or more counts support this clone. This sequence joins TRBV2 and TRBJ1-4, with D possibly being TRBD1 (6 bases). This CDR3 comprises 14 residues. Germline V CDR1 and CDR2: SNHLY, FYNNEI. The V gene lost 3 bases and the J gene lost 6 bases, with 11 bases spanning the gap. DNA of the CDR3: TGTGCCAGCAGTGATCGGGGGCTGGATGAAAAACTGTTTTTT. This sequence encodes CASSDRGLDEKLFF.